This T cell receptor (beta chain) emerged from a study of CD8+ T cells in alopecia areata. About the study: At a dose of 5 to 10 mg twice daily, oral tofacitinib was given to treated patients. Broader study findings: It was less clear whether patients shared TCRs than it was in mice, possibly because of HLA.

Reverse transcription of extracted RNA yielded cDNA, which provided the sequencing template. Some clones are missing from TCRdb's copy, which holds only in-frame ones; the method was immunoSEQ multiplex PCR. This table has under 300,000 clones, approximately 61% appearing once. Points on this clone: The antigen is undetermined.

The sample here was CD4+ T cells sorted from blood, taken at week 0. The clonotype was recovered from a human donor with alopecia areata.

CDR3 sequence (DNA): TGTGCCAGCAGTCCTCGCTACGAGCAGTACTTC. Protein: CASSPRYEQYF. The rearrangement links TRBV25-1 to TRBJ2-7, with D unresolved. CDR3 size: 11 residues. Germline V lookup: CDR1 MGHDK, CDR2 SYGVNS. Trimming left V 5 bases short and J 3 bases short, with 5 bases between.